This T cell receptor (beta chain) was documented in a study of cytomegalovirus exposure and HLA in healthy donors (dated by TCRdb to about 2017). At the level of the whole study: According to an earlier analysis of 587 of the donors, some 170 million T cells yielded 95 million to 140 million unique TCR beta sequences and less than 300 Gb of sequence data. Roughly 300 gigabases of sequencing data and 78 million or so unique TCR sequences were included in an early release covering about 620 HLA-typed donors. The genetic ancestry cluster associated with self-reported Caucasian donors included 80% to 90% of the roughly 410 genotyped donors. The study aimed to test whether signatures of past pathogen exposure could be identified by cataloging public T cell receptors. The T cell repertoires of around 670 subjects were profiled by immunosequencing and related to cytomegalovirus serostatus. A separate validation cohort of over 95 different subjects was used in addition to the approximately 700-subject first cohort. The study combined high-throughput TCR immunosequencing, statistical association of individual TCRs with disease status, and machine learning to predict cytomegalovirus infection status. In a later analysis, previously published TCR beta repertoires from 670 or so donors were re-analyzed and high-resolution HLA genotyping was added so that TCR occurrence patterns could be studied. In the later analysis, no new phenotypic data were used to find candidate immune exposures; instead, reliance was placed on TCR beta sequences and their occurrence across donors. An earlier analysis of approximately 580 of the donors used high-throughput TCR beta sequencing to judge whether each TCR beta V gene segment behaved as functional or pseudogenic. Donor age, sex, ethnicity and CMV serostatus were collected together with the repertoire data. In a later genetic analysis, genome-wide SNP genotypes for about 55% of the 666 donors were used, and that subset was treated as a discovery cohort. All discovery cohort repertoires had been generated using a single sequencing platform. Class I and class II HLA loci were covered by the typing at four-digit resolution. The number of donors typed differed by locus, with roughly 620-630 for A, B, C, DRB1 and DQB1, more than 500 for DQA1, 600 to 610 for DPA1, and over 400 for DPB1. Because of strong linkage in the cohort, roughly five DR-DQ haplotypes were treated as single units for association and clustering. Among 398 genotyped donors of the cohort, an average of around 240,000 unique TCR beta nucleotide sequences were sequenced per donor, around 18% of them non-productive. Beyond this particular receptor, the publication reports: Only TCR beta chains were sequenced in this cohort, and the absence of alpha or paired-chain data limited detectable features. Because the 87-base-pair reads could not distinguish some IMGT-functional V segments, including TRBV6-2 and TRBV6-3, those segments were excluded. Because some donors lacked HLA typing at each locus, the association tests relied only on the typed subset. Across donors, most TCR sequences were observed very rarely, whereas some public TCRs were present in many individuals. In both the original and validation cohorts, the classifier was reported to diagnose cytomegalovirus status with high specificity and sensitivity. In a later analysis, most CMV-associated TCR beta chains were found to appear HLA-restricted, with HLA associations seemingly driven largely by CMV exposure. Roughly uniform sequencing depth across donors was assumed in presence/absence analyses, although this assumption may not hold. According to a later genetic analysis, donors in an Asian-associated ancestry cluster had fewer N-insertions in productive TCRs than the approximately 650-donor mean. The study gave a list of about 170 TCR beta chains associated with cytomegalovirus. Strong co-occurrence of HLA alleles, especially DR and DQ, made assigning TCR associations to individual alleles difficult. In a later genetic analysis, a missense DCLRE1C variant was associated with V-gene and J-gene trimming of TCR beta chains, and the association was replicated in an independent cohort. In vitro tests confirmed that a few of the cytomegalovirus-associated TCR beta chains recognize cytomegalovirus antigens. According to a later analysis, TCR association rates differed among HLA loci, with DRB1 alleles showing the most associated TCRs and HLA-C alleles showing the fewest. In an earlier analysis of several hundred of the donors, most TCR beta V segments were observed in productive rearrangements about 90% or about 30% of the time, broadly matching IMGT annotations. A further reported finding was that TCR beta sequences accurately predicted the HLA-A and HLA-B alleles for most subjects in the first cohort. In a later analysis, several top co-occurrence clusters were reported to appear linked to parvovirus B19, influenza, CMV and Epstein-Barr virus. In a later analysis, HLA-associated TCR beta chains were found to be more clonally expanded and to have lower generation probabilities than equally common non-associated chains. A cluster of highly shared sequence variants was judged likely to be a technical artifact of the sequencing pipeline. Specific HLA alleles were associated with 15,000 to 20,000 TCR beta sequences at a false discovery rate of 0.05 in a later analysis. Because counts were too low, 15 to 20 rarely observed V segments, including chromosome 9 orphons, were left out of the earlier analysis of 587 of the donors. For the cohort, immune exposure information was limited to CMV serostatus. The authors suggested that the approach could potentially be generalized to other disease states and immunological phenotypes. Correlated functional status among segregating V segments might be attributable to linkage disequilibrium, but an unknown experimental factor could not be ruled out.

Library generation was performed with the immunoSEQ multiplex PCR assay. For the multiplex PCR, a mixture combining 60 forward primers for TCR Vbeta segments and 13 reverse primers for TCR Jbeta segments was used. Amplification of the CDR3 region of rearranged TCR beta genes was performed with a multiplex PCR assay on genomic DNA. The Illumina HiSeq System was used to sequence the amplified TCR beta libraries as 87-base-pair reads. Concerning the study's data processing: A later analysis tallied some 79 million unique TCR beta chains across the 660 or so repertoires, and some 10 million of those chains were shared by two or more donors. A nearest-neighbor algorithm error-corrected the raw reads and collapsed the reads into unique sequences, merging closely related sequences to remove PCR and sequencing errors. V, D and J gene segments were assigned by aligning CDR3 sequences to IMGT reference sequences. For a sequence to be retained, at least a six-nucleotide match to both a V gene segment and a J gene segment was required. A rearrangement was called productive if the CDR3 had no stop codons and remained in frame with V and J, and every other rearrangement was called non-productive. CDR3 was defined according to IMGT convention as the region running from the second conserved V-encoded cysteine to the conserved J-encoded phenylalanine. The earlier analysis of some 550 of the donors excluded any sequence lacking an unambiguous match to a single V gene segment. An earlier analysis of over 450 of the donors classified V segments as functional when productive rearrangements were above 56.7% and as segregating when the standard deviation between donors was above 5%. A statistical classification framework was built for diagnosing cytomegalovirus status from the catalog of TCR beta chain sequences. In a later analysis, TCR nucleotide sequences were compared against IMGT/GENE-DB human TR gene sequences so that V and J genes could be assigned. A later analysis assigned CDR3 sequences and most-parsimonious VDJ recombination scenarios with the TCRdist pipeline. A later analysis defined each TCR beta chain by its CDR3 amino acid sequence plus V-gene family, and excluded reads lacking a unique V-gene family. To address suspected cross-contamination and a sequencing artifact, a later analysis removed around 590 highly shared, low-generation-probability nucleotide sequences. In a later analysis, a clonal expansion index for each public chain was calculated from normalized within-repertoire ranks of inferred template counts. In a later analysis, generation probabilities were computed with a VDJ recombination model fitted to out-of-frame rearrangements, and the resulting probabilities were checked against IGoR. In a later analysis, TCR-TCR, TCR-HLA and TCR-CMV co-occurrence was scored with hypergeometric tests, and a repertoire-size bias correction was applied to TCR pairs. A later analysis estimated false discovery rates by permuting HLA or CMV assignments 20 times. In a later analysis, co-occurring TCRs were grouped using DBSCAN, with TCRdist sequence similarity added in when clustering inside HLA-allele-positive subsets. For co-occurrence clustering, repertoires with fewer than 30,000 or more than 120,000 public chains were excluded, along with 4 to 6 repertoires with anomalous nucleotide sharing. Sourced from immuneACCESS, this table was stored by TCRdb with only in-frame sequences that have V and J called. A share of the clones is absent; for the studies checked, an unresolved V gene accounts for under half, and the remainder has no known explanation. Clone size and V and J calls were adopted from that table, with D and trimming inferred from the DNA. The sample includes around 150,000 clones, with just under 80% observed a single time. The ten largest clones add up to around 1.3% of the sample.

The cohort was made up of about 610 healthy bone marrow donors. All cohort members were sampled while nominally healthy, although unrecorded immune exposures were likely present. The donor tested CMV seronegative and was one of the 352 seronegative cohort members. Every donor gave a peripheral blood sample, and the peripheral blood mononuclear cells from that sample were used for TCR beta sequencing. The Qiagen DNeasy Blood Extraction Kit was used to extract genomic DNA from the blood cell samples. Per the germline V gene (reference sequence), LNHDA is the CDR1 and SQIVND is the CDR2. The CDR3 runs 16 residues from the cysteine to the phenylalanine. Only CDR3 DNA is held: 48 bases, read in frame from base 1. Trimming costs V 5 bases and J 1 base, and their ends lie 15 bases apart. With regard to this clone: Its antigen is currently not known. No much larger clonotype is one base removed from it; base qualities were not supplied.

In this chain, TRBV19 is recombined with TRBJ2-1; possibly the D gene is TRBD2, per 7 matching bases. The clonotype was recovered from a woman in her 50s in good health and CMV-seronegative. The sequenced material came from PBMCs. The DNA sequence is given as TGTGCCAGTAGTGATGGGGGGGCACCGTCCTACAATGAGCAGTTCTTC. Translation gives CASSDGGAPSYNEQFF.